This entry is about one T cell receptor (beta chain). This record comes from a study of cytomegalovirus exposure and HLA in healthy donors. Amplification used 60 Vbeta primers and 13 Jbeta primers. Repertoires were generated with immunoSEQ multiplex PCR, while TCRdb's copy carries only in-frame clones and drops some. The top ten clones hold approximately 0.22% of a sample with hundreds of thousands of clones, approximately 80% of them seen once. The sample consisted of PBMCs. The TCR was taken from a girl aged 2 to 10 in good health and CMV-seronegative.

CDR3 region: CASSSGGASGANVLTF. Written as DNA, the CDR3 is TGTGCCAGCTCAAGCGGGGGGGCCTCTGGGGCCAACGTCCTGACTTTC. The chain is built from TRBV19 and TRBJ2-6; the match to TRBD2 covers 10 bases. There are 16 residues in the CDR3. V dropped 9 bases and J dropped 0; count of bases not matched to a gene: 5. CDR1 and CDR2 from the germline V gene are LNHDA and SQIVND (reference sequence). Full variable domain (missing parts from reference TRBV19 and TRBJ2-6): DGGITQSPKYLFRKEGQNVTLSCEQNLNHDAMYWYRQDPGQGLRLIYYSQIVNDFQKGDIAEGYSVSREKKESFPLTVTSAQKNPTAFYLCASSSGGASGANVLTFGAGSRLTVL.